What follows are 31 T cell receptor beta chains derived from one specimen sequenced in a study of spatial heterogeneity in lung cancer. Indicated time point: sample taken at primary tumor resection. These receptors' targets are unknown. General observations from the study: Tracking of tumor mutation counts was seen in expanded intratumoral alpha and beta TCR counts.

One entry per CDR3 protein results from TCRdb running MiXCR on the 5' RACE reads. This repertoire shows under 6,000 distinct CDR3 sequences, approximately 6.6% found once; its top ten account for less than 40%. The specimen was lung tumor tissue, collected at surgery. The receptors stem from a female donor with early-stage non-small cell lung cancer.

This clonotype was found many times. This beta chain slipped into a library made for alpha chains as a stray read, so its size is not meaningful. The V and J genes are TRBV28 and TRBJ1-5, with TRBD1 matching 7 bases. CDR3 length: 15 residues. V lost 4 bases and J lost 2; bases outside the gene matches: 5. Germline CDR1 is MDHEN and CDR2 is SYDVKM. This chain's CDR3 is CASSYRGEGNQPQHF. As DNA, the CDR3 is TGTGCCAGCAGTTACAGGGGCGAAGGCAATCAGCCCCAGCATTTT.

This clonotype was counted at least ten times. This beta chain is a stray sequence in a library constructed for alpha chains; its clone size is not meaningful. The rearrangement joins TRBV6-1 to TRBJ2-1; 13 bases match TRBD2. Germline lookup yields CDR1 MNHNS and CDR2 SASEGT. The CDR3 is 14 residues long. The V gene end was trimmed by 7 bases and the J gene end by 6 bases; junction bases not matched to a gene: 3. Here the CDR3 DNA reads TGTGCCAGCACCGGACTAGCGGGAGTCAATGAGCAGTTCTTC. This sequence encodes CASTGLAGVNEQFF.

This clonotype was seen many times. Since the CDR3 does not end with the conserved phenylalanine or tryptophan, this likely comes from a read error. The DNA is left out, because the CDR3 cannot be placed on it with certainty; the CDR3 is given as TCRdb lists it. This beta chain is an off-target read within a library intended for alpha chains, so its frequency means little. The chain carries TRBV28 and TRBJ1-1; the D call in the table, TRBD1, was not verified against the DNA. The length of the CDR3 is 12 amino acids, counting both ends. Germline V CDR1 and CDR2: MDHEN, SYDVKM. The CDR3 protein is CASSLPMGGRIL.

In this sample, this clonotype turned up many times. A library made for alpha chains picked up this beta chain off target, so its size means little. The chain joins TRBV7-2 to TRBJ1-3, with 7 bases fitting TRBD1. V was clipped by 5 bases and J by 5 bases; unmatched bases: 12. Per germline, CDR1 SGHTA and CDR2 FQGNSA. This CDR3 is 16 amino acids long. The CDR3 reads CASSPGGLNFRNTIYF. CDR3 sequence (DNA): TGTGCCAGCAGCCCAGGGGGGCTGAACTTTCGAAACACCATATATTTT.

This clonotype was recorded many times. As an off-target read in a library built for alpha chains, this beta chain has a frequency of little significance. The chain couples TRBV11-3 to TRBJ1-1; D perhaps matches TRBD1 (6 bases). This CDR3 is 15 amino acids long. With 5 bases removed from V and 5 bases from J, the gap between germline ends came to 18 bases. Germline V gene data show CDR1 as SGHNT and CDR2 as YENEEA. The CDR3, as DNA: TGTGCCAGCAGCCCTAGACAGGTCAGGAGTACTGAAGCTTTCTTT. Protein product: CASSPRQVRSTEAFF.

This clonotype was picked up many times. This beta chain is a stray read from a library made for alpha chains; its abundance is not meaningful. This sequence joins TRBV18 and TRBJ1-6; D not resolved. CDR1 and CDR2 (germline): KGHSH, LQKENI. Trimming removed 8 bases from V and 7 bases from J, with 15 bases in between. The CDR3 loop spans 14 amino acids. The CDR3 DNA reads as TGTGCCAGCGGCCGGGAGCGGAACAATTCACCCCTCCACTTT. Encoded protein: CASGRERNNSPLHF.

This clonotype is classed as medium-sized. Within a library made for alpha chains, this beta chain is off target, and its count is uninformative. The chain recombines TRBV28 with TRBJ2-7; tentatively, D is TRBD1 (6 bases). From germline, CDR1 is MDHEN and CDR2 SYDVKM. Trimming left V 2 bases short and J 4 bases short, with 9 bases between. There are 13 residues in the CDR3. This CDR3 is CASSLRGLYEQYF. The CDR3 DNA is TGTGCCAGCAGTTTAAGGGGGTTGTACGAGCAGTACTTC.

Relative to its sample, this clonotype is large. A library made for alpha chains picked up this beta chain off target, so its size means little. The chain uses TRBV28 and TRBJ2-7, with 9 bases fitting TRBD1. V lost 3 bases and J lost 2; bases outside the gene matches: 8. This CDR3 comprises 16 residues. The germline V gene has CDR1 MDHEN and CDR2 SYDVKM. The CDR3 reads CASSFPRQGGAYEQYF. The CDR3 DNA sequence: TGTGCCAGCAGTTTCCCCCGACAGGGGGGGGCCTACGAGCAGTACTTC. The whole variable domain, filled in from reference TRBV28 and TRBJ2-7, reads DVKVTQSSRYLVKRTGEKVFLECVQDMDHENMFWYRQDPGLGLRLIYFSYDVKMKEKGDIPEGYSVSREKKERFSLILESASTNQTSMYLCASSFPRQGGAYEQYFGPGTRLTVT.

At least ten counts were recorded for this clonotype. This beta chain is an off-target read within a library intended for alpha chains, so its frequency means little. CDR3 in amino acids: CGPEYLSSYEQYF. For the CDR3, the DNA is TGCGGACCGGAGTACCTAAGCTCCTACGAGCAGTACTTC. The chain uses TRBV20-1 and TRBJ2-7; D uncertain. The CDR3 runs 13 residues. Germline V gives CDR1 DFQATT, CDR2 SNEGSKA (reference sequence).

This clonotype was seen at least ten times. The size of this beta chain means little, since it is a stray read in a library made for alpha chains. The CDR3 loop reads CASSWGGLAANTGELFF. The CDR3 bases are TGTGCCAGCAGCTGGGGTGGACTAGCGGCGAACACCGGGGAGCTGTTTTTT. The rearrangement joins TRBV5-4 to TRBJ2-2, with 10 nucleotides matching TRBD2. From germline, CDR1 is SGHNT and CDR2 YYREEE (reference sequence). There are 17 residues in the CDR3. V was clipped by 3 bases and J by 0 bases; unmatched bases: 5.

By proportion, this clonotype is medium-sized. As an off-target read in a library built for alpha chains, this beta chain has a frequency of little significance. The chain carries TRBV29-1 and TRBJ1-3, with unresolved D. Germline assignment: CDR1 SQVTM and CDR2 ANQGSEA. This CDR3 region has 15 residues. V lost 4 bases to trimming and J lost 0 bases, with 13 bases between them. The CDR3: CSVGGIQSSGNTIYF. The CDR3 DNA reads as TGCAGCGTTGGCGGCATACAAAGCTCTGGAAACACCATATATTTT.

By share of the sample, this clonotype is medium-sized. Within a library made for alpha chains, this beta chain is off target, and its count is uninformative. This chain joins TRBV7-2 and TRBJ2-5; 7 positions agree with TRBD2. This CDR3 spans 15 amino acids. Germline V CDR1 and CDR2: SGHTA, FQGNSA. V dropped 5 bases and J dropped 1; count of bases not matched to a gene: 7. The CDR3 spells CASSLTGTIQETQYF. The DNA for the CDR3 is TGTGCCAGCAGCCTTACCGGGACTATCCAAGAGACCCAGTACTTC.

This clonotype has at least ten counts. The size of this beta chain means little, since it is a stray read in a library made for alpha chains. The chain combines TRBV5-1 with TRBJ2-3; TRBD2 matches at 7 bases. The CDR3 totals 13 residues. The J segment lost 7 bases and the V segment lost 0 bases, leaving 2 bases of the junction unmatched. Per germline, CDR1 SGHRS and CDR2 YFSETQ. DNA for the CDR3: TGCGCCAGCAGCTTGGTCGGGGGGAATACGCAGTATTTT. It is translated as CASSLVGGNTQYF.

This clonotype was seen ten or more times. Since the library was made to target alpha chains, this beta chain is a stray read and its abundance is not meaningful. V usage is TRBV6-6 and J usage is TRBJ1-2, with unresolved D. Germline V gene lookup returns CDR1 MNHNY and CDR2 SVGAGI (reference sequence). Trimming removed 0 bases from V and 3 bases from J, with 11 bases in between. The length of the CDR3 is 15 residues. The CDR3 bases are TGTGCCAGCAGTTACTCGAAAGCAGGTGACTATGGCTACACCTTC. This codes for CASSYSKAGDYGYTF.

Relative to its sample, this clonotype is medium-sized. Little can be read into the size of this beta chain, an off-target read in a library designed for alpha chains. The rearrangement links TRBV7-9 to TRBJ1-1; 10 nucleotides match TRBD1. Germline lookup yields CDR1 SEHNR and CDR2 FQNEAQ (reference sequence). Unmatched junction bases numbered 5, after V lost 5 bases and J lost 11 bases. The CDR3 sequence is 12 residues long. For the CDR3, the DNA is TGTGCCAGCAGCACAGAGGGACAGGGGGCTTTCTTT. Translation: CASSTEGQGAFF.

In this sample, this clonotype is medium-sized. Found in a library prepared for alpha chains, this beta chain is an off-target read, and its abundance has little meaning. The chain employs TRBV10-3 and TRBJ2-3, with D perhaps matching TRBD1 or TRBD2 (6 bases each). V lost 3 bases and J 2 bases, leaving 12 bases between the germline ends. From germline, CDR1 is ENHRY and CDR2 SYGVKD. The CDR3 spans 15 residues. This CDR3 is CAISDGGRNTDTQYF. The DNA for the CDR3 is TGTGCCATCAGTGATGGGGGGCGAAACACAGATACGCAGTATTTT.

This clonotype was seen repeatedly, ten times or more. For a library built for alpha chains, this beta chain is a stray read; little rests on its size. The chain recombines TRBV12-3 or TRBV12-4 with TRBJ2-1; 8 bases are shared with TRBD1. J gave up 2 bases and V 3 bases, and 9 bases lay outside the gene matches. The CDR3 consists of 17 residues. The CDR3 sequence is CASSFPTGQVPYNEQFF. CDR3 bases: TGTGCCAGCAGTTTCCCTACGGGACAGGTGCCCTACAATGAGCAGTTCTTC.

This clonotype was seen repeatedly, ten times or more. A library made for alpha chains picked up this beta chain off target, so its size means little. The chain links TRBV10-2 to TRBJ2-3; D may be TRBD2 (6 bases). The V gene's germline CDR1 is WSHSY and CDR2 SAAADI. The CDR3 totals 14 residues. V was shortened by 5 bases and J by 4 bases, with 13 bases between the two germline ends. CDR3 amino acids: CASSPTRVADTQYF. CDR3 nucleotides: TGCGCCAGCAGTCCGACTAGAGTGGCAGATACGCAGTATTTT.

At least ten counts were recorded for this clonotype. Because this beta chain is a stray read in a library intended to capture alpha chains, its abundance should not be given much weight. The V gene is TRBV4-1, the J gene TRBJ1-5; a weak D match, TRBD1 (6 bases). The germline V gene encodes CDR1 MGHRA and CDR2 YSYEKL. The V end was cut by 2 bases, the J end by 6 bases, with 11 bases between. This CDR3 has 14 amino acids. The CDR3 region is CASSQKQGSQPQHF. The CDR3 region has the DNA TGCGCCAGCAGCCAAAAACAGGGATCTCAGCCCCAGCATTTT.

Ten or more counts support this clonotype. A library made for alpha chains picked up this beta chain off target, so its size means little. V and J are TRBV6-5 and TRBJ1-2, with D tentatively TRBD1 (5 bases). CDR3 size: 15 residues. CDR1 and CDR2 (germline): MNHEY, SVGAGI. The germline V and J ends were trimmed by 0 bases and 8 bases, with 16 bases remaining between them. CDR3 residues: CASSYSKSRARGYTF. The CDR3 nucleotides are TGTGCCAGCAGTTACTCGAAGTCCAGGGCTCGGGGCTACACCTTC.

As concerns this clonotype: This may be a read error, as it is one base from a much larger clone. Being off target in a library aimed at alpha chains, this beta chain has a size of little meaning. The chain links TRBV30 to TRBJ1-1; D is undetermined. CDR1 and CDR2 from the germline V gene are GTSNPN and SVGIG (reference sequence). The ends were cut back, 6 bases at V and 2 bases at J, with 7 bases in the middle. This CDR3 contains 11 residues. Here the CDR3 reads CACERNTEAFF. DNA for the CDR3: TGTGCCTGCGAAAGAAACACTGAAGCTTTCTTT.

As for this clonotype: Because this beta chain is a stray read in a library intended to capture alpha chains, its abundance should not be given much weight. This chain uses TRBV25-1 with TRBJ1-1, with D uncertain. The germline V and J ends were trimmed by 6 bases and 3 bases, with 11 bases remaining between them. Germline CDR1 reads MGHDK; CDR2 reads SYGVNS. The CDR3 runs 13 residues. CDR3 region: CASSLDQYTEAFF. The CDR3 DNA is TGTGCCAGCAGCCTGGACCAGTACACTGAAGCTTTCTTT.

The table lists this clonotype with many counts. This beta chain lies outside the target of a library built for alpha chains; its clone size means little. This chain links TRBV7-2 with TRBJ2-2; the D is unclear. With 6 bases removed from V and 7 bases from J, the gap between germline ends came to 12 bases. Germline CDR1 reads SGHTA; CDR2 reads FQGNSA. The CDR3 is 13 residues long. CDR3 sequence reads: CASRFTPRGELFF. As DNA, the CDR3 is TGTGCCAGCAGGTTTACCCCCCGCGGGGAGCTGTTTTTT.

This clonotype has at least ten counts. With the library built for alpha chains, this beta chain is off target and its frequency is not meaningful. V gene TRBV29-1 combines with J gene TRBJ2-3, with 10 bases lining up with TRBD1. The germline CDR1 and CDR2 sequences are SQVTM and ANQGSEA. V trimming: 6 bases; J trimming: 0 bases; junction bases outside the gene matches: 12. This CDR3 comprises 17 residues. DNA of the CDR3: TGCAGCGTGCGAGGGGGACAGGGGCCTTCTAGCACAGATACGCAGTATTTT. It is translated as CSVRGGQGPSSTDTQYF.

This clonotype was recorded at least ten times. In a library made to pick up alpha chains, this beta chain is a stray read with a size that means little. This rearrangement joins TRBV28 to TRBJ2-5; no clear D gene. The length of the CDR3 is 12 residues. The germline V gene encodes CDR1 MDHEN and CDR2 SYDVKM. The germline V and J ends were trimmed by 3 bases and 5 bases, with 7 bases remaining between them. CDR3 sequence reads: CASSLGPETQYF. The CDR3 DNA reads TGTGCCAGCAGTTTGGGCCCGGAGACCCAGTACTTC. The variable domain in full, with the rest retrieved from reference TRBV28 and TRBJ2-5, is DVKVTQSSRYLVKRTGEKVFLECVQDMDHENMFWYRQDPGLGLRLIYFSYDVKMKEKGDIPEGYSVSREKKERFSLILESASTNQTSMYLCASSLGPETQYFGPGTRLLVL.

This clonotype was picked up many times. This beta chain is off target for a library built for alpha chains, so its abundance means little. V usage is TRBV7-2 and J usage is TRBJ2-3; no reliable D call. This CDR3 contains 14 residues. Germline CDR1 SGHTA, CDR2 FQGNSA. The V end lost 5 bases, the J end lost 0 bases, and 9 bases lay between the germline ends. CDR3 nucleotide sequence: TGTGCCAGCAGCCCGGGTCATAGCACAGATACGCAGTATTTT. Protein sequence: CASSPGHSTDTQYF.

This clonotype was recorded many times. Little can be read into the size of this beta chain, an off-target read in a library designed for alpha chains. The rearrangement uses TRBV28 and TRBJ1-5; 10 bases line up with TRBD1. The trim removed 5 bases at V and 6 bases at J, leaving 10 bases unmatched. Germline CDR1 reads MDHEN; CDR2 reads SYDVKM. CDR3 length: 16 amino acids. The CDR3 protein is CASSLLTGGWGQPQHF. In DNA, the CDR3 is TGTGCCAGCAGTCTACTGACAGGGGGCTGGGGTCAGCCCCAGCATTTT.

Many counts were recorded for this clonotype. With the library built for alpha chains, this beta chain is off target and its frequency is not meaningful. The genes are TRBV12-3 or TRBV12-4 and TRBJ2-7; D is tentatively TRBD1 or TRBD2 (5 bases each). CDR3 size: 15 residues. Trimming shortened V by 1 base and J by 4 bases, and 14 bases separated the two germline ends. CDR3 sequence reads: CASSLVGTSTYEQYF. CDR3 sequence (DNA): TGTGCCAGCAGTTTAGTCGGGACGAGCACATACGAGCAGTACTTC.

In this sample, this clonotype is medium-sized. This beta chain is a stray sequence in a library constructed for alpha chains; its clone size is not meaningful. This chain joins TRBV12-3 or TRBV12-4 and TRBJ1-2; D not resolved. The length of the CDR3 is 13 residues. Trimming cost V 4 bases and J 4 bases, with 10 bases left between them. The CDR3 bases are TGTGCCAGCAGTTGGCGTGATTCCTATGGCTACACCTTC. Protein sequence: CASSWRDSYGYTF.

On this clonotype: This beta chain turned up in a library designed for alpha chains; as an off-target read, its abundance says little. V is TRBV25-1 and J is TRBJ2-3; D not certain. V gave up 2 bases and J gave up 0 bases, with 6 bases separating them. This CDR3 contains 14 residues. Per the germline V gene, CDR1 is MGHDK and CDR2 is SYGVNS. The CDR3, as DNA: TGTGCCAGCAGTGAACCCCACAGCACAGATACGCAGTATTTT. Protein sequence: CASSEPHSTDTQYF.

This clonotype was seen at least ten times. In a library made to pick up alpha chains, this beta chain is a stray read with a size that means little. The chain links TRBV24-1 to TRBJ2-1; a possible D gene is TRBD2 (6 bases). Germline V gene data show CDR1 as KGHDR and CDR2 as SFDVKD. V was cut by 9 bases and J by 9 bases, with 11 bases left in between. CDR3 length: 11 amino acids. Here the CDR3 reads CATGQEGEQFF. CDR3 sequence (DNA): TGTGCCACCGGGCAGGAGGGTGAGCAGTTCTTC.